The present TCR beta chain was sequenced within a study of blood T cell repertoires in COVID-19. Study-wide background: T cells, B-cell-depleted T cells, or PBMCs provided the cDNA or gDNA that served as material.

The table came from immunoSEQ multiplex PCR; TCRdb's copy has only in-frame clones and leaves some out. The sample contains around 170,000 clones, about 86% of which appear only once. V lost 6 bases and J 2 bases, leaving 8 bases between the germline ends. The CDR3 has 13 residues. The chain couples TRBV12-3 or TRBV12-4 to TRBJ1-3, with D tentatively TRBD1 (5 bases). The receptor comes from a man aged 25-45 years with active or convalescent COVID-19. Input material: peripheral blood. The CDR3 sequence: CASRGGTGNTIYF. Written as DNA, the CDR3 is TGTGCCAGCAGGGGGGGGACTGGAAACACCATATATTTT.